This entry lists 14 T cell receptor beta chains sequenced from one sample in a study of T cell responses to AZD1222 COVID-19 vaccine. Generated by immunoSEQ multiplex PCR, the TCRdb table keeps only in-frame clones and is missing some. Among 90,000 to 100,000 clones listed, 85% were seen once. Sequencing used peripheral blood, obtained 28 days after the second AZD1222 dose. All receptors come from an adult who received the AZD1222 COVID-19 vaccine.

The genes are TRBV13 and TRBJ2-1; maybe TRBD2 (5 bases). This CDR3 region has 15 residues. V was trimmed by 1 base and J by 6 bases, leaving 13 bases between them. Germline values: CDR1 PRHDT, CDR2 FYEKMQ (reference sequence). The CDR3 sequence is CASSLETVEGNEQFF. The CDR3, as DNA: TGTGCCAGCAGCTTAGAAACGGTCGAGGGCAATGAGCAGTTCTTC.

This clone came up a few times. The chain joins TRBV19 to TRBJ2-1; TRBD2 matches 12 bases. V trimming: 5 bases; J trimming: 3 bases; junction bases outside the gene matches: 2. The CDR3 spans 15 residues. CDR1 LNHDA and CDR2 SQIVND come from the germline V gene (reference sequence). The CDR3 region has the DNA TGTGCCAGTAGTCCGACTAGCGGGGGCTACAATGAGCAGTTCTTC. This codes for CASSPTSGGYNEQFF.

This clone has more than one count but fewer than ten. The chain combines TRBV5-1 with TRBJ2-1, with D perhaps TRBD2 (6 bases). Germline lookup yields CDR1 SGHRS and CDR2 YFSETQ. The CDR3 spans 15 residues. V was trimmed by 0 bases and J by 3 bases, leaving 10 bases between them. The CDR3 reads CASSLGQGLYNEQFF. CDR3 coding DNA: TGCGCCAGCAGCTTGGGTCAGGGACTCTACAATGAGCAGTTCTTC.

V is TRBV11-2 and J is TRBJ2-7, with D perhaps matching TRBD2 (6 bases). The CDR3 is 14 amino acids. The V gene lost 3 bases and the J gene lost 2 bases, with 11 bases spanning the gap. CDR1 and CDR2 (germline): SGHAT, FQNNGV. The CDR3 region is CASSFGGGPYEQYF. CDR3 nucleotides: TGTGCCAGCAGCTTTGGGGGAGGCCCCTACGAGCAGTACTTC.

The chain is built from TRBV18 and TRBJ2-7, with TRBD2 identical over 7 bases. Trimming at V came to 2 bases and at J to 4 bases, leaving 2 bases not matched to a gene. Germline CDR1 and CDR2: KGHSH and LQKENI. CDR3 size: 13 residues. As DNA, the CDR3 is TGTGCCAGCTCACCAATGGGGGGGTACGAGCAGTACTTC. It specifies CASSPMGGYEQYF.

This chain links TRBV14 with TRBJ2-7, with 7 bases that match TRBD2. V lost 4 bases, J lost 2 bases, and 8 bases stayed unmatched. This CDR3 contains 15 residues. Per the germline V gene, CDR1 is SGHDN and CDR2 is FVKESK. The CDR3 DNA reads TGTGCCAGCAGCCGTCTTAGCGGGCCCCCCTACGAGCAGTACTTC. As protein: CASSRLSGPPYEQYF.

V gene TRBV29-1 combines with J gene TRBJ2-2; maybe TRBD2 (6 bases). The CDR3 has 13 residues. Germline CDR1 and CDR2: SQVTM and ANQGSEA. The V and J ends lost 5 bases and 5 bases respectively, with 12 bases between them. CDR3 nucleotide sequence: TGCAGCGTTTTGGGGCGGGAAACCGGGGAGCTGTTTTTT. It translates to CSVLGRETGELFF.

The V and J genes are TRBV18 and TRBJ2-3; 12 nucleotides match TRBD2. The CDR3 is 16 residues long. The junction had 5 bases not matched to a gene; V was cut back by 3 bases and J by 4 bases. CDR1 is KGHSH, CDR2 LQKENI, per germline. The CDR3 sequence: CASSPLAGGLSDTQYF. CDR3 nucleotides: TGTGCCAGCTCACCGCTAGCGGGAGGGCTGTCAGATACGCAGTATTTT. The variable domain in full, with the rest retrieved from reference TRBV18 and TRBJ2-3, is NAGVMQNPRHLVRRRGQEARLRCSPMKGHSHVYWYRQLPEEGLKFMVYLQKENIIDESGMPKERFSAEFPKEGPSILRIQQVVRGDSAAYFCASSPLAGGLSDTQYFGPGTRLTVL.

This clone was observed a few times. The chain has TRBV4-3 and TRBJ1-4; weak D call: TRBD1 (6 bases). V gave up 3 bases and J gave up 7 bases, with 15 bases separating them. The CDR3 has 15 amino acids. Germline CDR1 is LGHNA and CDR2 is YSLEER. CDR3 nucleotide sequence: TGCGCCAGCAGCCAGGGAGGGGGGTTTGGTGAAAAACTGTTTTTT. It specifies CASSQGGGFGEKLFF.

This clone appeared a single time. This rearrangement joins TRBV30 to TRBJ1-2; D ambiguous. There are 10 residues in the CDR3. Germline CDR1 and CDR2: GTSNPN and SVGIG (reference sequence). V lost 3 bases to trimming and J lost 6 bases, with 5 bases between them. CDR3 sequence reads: CAWRSNGYTF. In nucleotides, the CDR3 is TGTGCCTGGAGGTCGAATGGCTACACCTTC.

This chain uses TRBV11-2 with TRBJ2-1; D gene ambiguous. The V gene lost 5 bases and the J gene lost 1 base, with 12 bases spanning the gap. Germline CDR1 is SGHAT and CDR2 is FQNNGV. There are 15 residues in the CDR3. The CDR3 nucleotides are TGTGCCAGCAGCGTCTGGGTCGGGTCCTACAATGAGCAGTTCTTC. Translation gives CASSVWVGSYNEQFF.

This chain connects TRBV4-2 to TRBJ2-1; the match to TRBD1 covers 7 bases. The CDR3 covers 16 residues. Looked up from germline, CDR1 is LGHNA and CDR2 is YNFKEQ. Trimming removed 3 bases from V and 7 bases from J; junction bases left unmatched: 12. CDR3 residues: CASSQFSGGSTNEQFF. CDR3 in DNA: TGTGCCAGCAGCCAGTTTTCAGGGGGATCTACAAATGAGCAGTTCTTC.

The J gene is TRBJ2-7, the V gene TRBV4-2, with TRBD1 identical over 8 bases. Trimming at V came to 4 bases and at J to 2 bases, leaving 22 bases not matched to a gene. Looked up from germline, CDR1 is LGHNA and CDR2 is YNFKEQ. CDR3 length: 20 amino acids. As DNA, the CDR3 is TGTGCCAGCAGCCCCTACTCCGCGACCGCCGGGACAGGACAACCCTACGAGCAGTACTTC. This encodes CASSPYSATAGTGQPYEQYF.

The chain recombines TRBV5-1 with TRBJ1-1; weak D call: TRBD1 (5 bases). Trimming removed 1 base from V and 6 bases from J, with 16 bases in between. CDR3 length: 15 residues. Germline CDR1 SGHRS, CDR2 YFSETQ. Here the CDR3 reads CASSLMAGKVSEAFF. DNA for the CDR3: TGCGCCAGCAGCTTGATGGCAGGGAAGGTTTCTGAAGCTTTCTTT.